This T cell receptor beta chain was identified in a study of cytomegalovirus exposure and HLA in healthy donors. Trimming removed 2 bases from V and 10 bases from J; junction bases left unmatched: 5. CDR1 is MNHEY and CDR2 is SVGAGI in the germline V gene. CDR3 length equals 13 residues. Study-wide points: Fewer N-insertions than the roughly 650-donor mean were reportedly shown by an Asian-associated ancestry cluster in a later analysis. TCR beta sequences numbering around 15,000 were associated with HLA alleles at 0.05 false discovery rate in a later analysis. Confirmation was obtained in vitro that a few CMV-associated chains are specific for CMV antigens.

Remarks on this clone: No antigen is known for it.

Use of 60 Vbeta and 13 Jbeta primers characterized the PCR. Here immunoSEQ multiplex PCR was the method, and the copy in TCRdb shows in-frame clones only, minus some. Of 150,000 to 200,000 clones in the sample, approximately 84% were seen once. The gene calls are TRBV6-5 and TRBJ1-1; 9 nucleotides align to TRBD1. Sequencing was done on a sample of PBMCs. The TCR comes from a woman aged 25 to 39 in good health and CMV-seropositive. CDR3 in DNA: TGTGCCAGCAGTTACCCCGAGGGACAGGGAGCTTTCTTT. Translation: CASSYPEGQGAFF.